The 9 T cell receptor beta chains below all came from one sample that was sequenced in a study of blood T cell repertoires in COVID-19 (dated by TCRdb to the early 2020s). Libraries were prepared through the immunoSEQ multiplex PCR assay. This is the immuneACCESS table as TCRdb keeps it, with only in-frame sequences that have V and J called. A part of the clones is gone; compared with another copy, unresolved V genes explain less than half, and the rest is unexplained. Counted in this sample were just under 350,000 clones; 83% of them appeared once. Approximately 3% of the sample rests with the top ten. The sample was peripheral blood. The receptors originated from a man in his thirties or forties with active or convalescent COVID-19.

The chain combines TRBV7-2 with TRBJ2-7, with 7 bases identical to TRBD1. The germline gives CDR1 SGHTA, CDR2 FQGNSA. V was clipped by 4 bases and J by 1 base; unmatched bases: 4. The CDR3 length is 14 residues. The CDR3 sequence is CASSSGGVSYEQYF. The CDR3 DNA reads TGTGCCAGCAGCTCAGGGGGTGTTTCCTACGAGCAGTACTTC. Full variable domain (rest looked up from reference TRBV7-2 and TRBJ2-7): GAGVSQSPSNKVTEKGKDVELRCDPISGHTALYWYRQSLGQGLEFLIYFQGNSAPDKSGLPSDRFSAERTGGSVSTLTIQRTQQEDSAVYLCASSSGGVSYEQYFGPGTRLTVT.

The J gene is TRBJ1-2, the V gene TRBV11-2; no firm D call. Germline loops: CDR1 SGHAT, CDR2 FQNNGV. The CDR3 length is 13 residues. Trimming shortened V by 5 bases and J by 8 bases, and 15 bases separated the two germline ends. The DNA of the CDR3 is TGTGCCAGCAGCCACACCGGACTAGTAGGCTACACCTTC. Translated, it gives CASSHTGLVGYTF.

The CDR3 sequence is CATSDPGQPDRFF. The CDR3 nucleotides read TGTGCCACCAGTGATCCGGGACAGCCAGATCGGTTCTTC. The chain combines TRBV24-1 with TRBJ2-1; TRBD1 matches at 7 bases. The J segment lost 15 bases and the V segment lost 3 bases, leaving 10 bases of the junction unmatched. The CDR3 runs to 13 residues. CDR1 and CDR2 from the germline V gene are KGHDR and SFDVKD.

This CDR3 is CASSQLVWGRLNTEAFF. The CDR3 DNA reads as TGCGCCAGCAGCCAACTCGTTTGGGGCAGATTGAACACTGAAGCTTTCTTT. The V call is TRBV4-1, the J call TRBJ1-1, with D possibly being TRBD1 (5 bases). This CDR3 region has 17 residues. V was clipped by 2 bases and J by 0 bases, with 16 bases between them. Germline V lookup: CDR1 MGHRA, CDR2 YSYEKL.

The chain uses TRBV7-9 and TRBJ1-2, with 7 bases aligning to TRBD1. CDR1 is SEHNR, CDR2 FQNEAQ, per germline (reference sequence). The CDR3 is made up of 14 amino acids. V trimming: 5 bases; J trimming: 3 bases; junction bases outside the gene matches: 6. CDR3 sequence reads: CASSRQGFDYGYTF. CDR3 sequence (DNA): TGTGCCAGCAGCCGACAGGGATTTGACTATGGCTACACCTTC.

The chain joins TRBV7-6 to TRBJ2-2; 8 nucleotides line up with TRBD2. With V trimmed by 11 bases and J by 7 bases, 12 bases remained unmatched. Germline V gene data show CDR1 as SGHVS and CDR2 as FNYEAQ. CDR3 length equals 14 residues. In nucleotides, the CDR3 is TGTGCCGCCGGGGGGGGAGAATGGAACGGGGAGCTGTTTTTT. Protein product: CAAGGGEWNGELFF.

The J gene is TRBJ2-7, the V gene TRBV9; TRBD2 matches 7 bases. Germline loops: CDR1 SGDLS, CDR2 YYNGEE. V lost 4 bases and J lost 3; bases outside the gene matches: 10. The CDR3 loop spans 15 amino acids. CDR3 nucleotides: TGTGCCAGCAGCTCCCAAGCGGGAAGCTACTACGAGCAGTACTTC. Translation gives CASSSQAGSYYEQYF.

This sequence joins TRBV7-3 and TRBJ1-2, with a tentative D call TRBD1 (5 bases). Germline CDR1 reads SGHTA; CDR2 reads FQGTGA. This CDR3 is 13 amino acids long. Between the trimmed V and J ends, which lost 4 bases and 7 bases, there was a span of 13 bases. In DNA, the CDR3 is TGTGCCAGCAGCTCTTCAGTAAGGGGTGGCTACACCTTC. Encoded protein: CASSSSVRGGYTF.

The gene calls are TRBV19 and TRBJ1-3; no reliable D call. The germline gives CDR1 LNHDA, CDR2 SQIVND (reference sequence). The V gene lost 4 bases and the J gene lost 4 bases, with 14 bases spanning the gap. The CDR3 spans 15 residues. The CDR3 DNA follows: TGTGCCAGTAGTAGAGCAGACCGCGGGGGAAACACCATATATTTT. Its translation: CASSRADRGGNTIYF.